This T cell receptor beta chain was sequenced in a study of blood T cell repertoires in COVID-19. About the research overall: The analysed material was cDNA or gDNA that came from T cells, B-cell-depleted T cells, or PBMCs.

The V and J ends lost 1 base and 10 bases respectively, with 13 bases between them. Germline V lookup: CDR1 SGHAT, CDR2 FQNNGV. This CDR3 is built from 13 residues. Sequencing used immunoSEQ multiplex PCR; TCRdb keeps in-frame clones, though not all of them. The table shows a few hundred thousand clones, with approximately 90% occurring only once. Source material: PBMCs or T cells enriched from blood (not recorded which). The sequence was obtained from a woman in her forties or fifties who had recovered from COVID-19. The V gene is TRBV11-2, the J gene TRBJ1-1; tentatively, D is TRBD1 (6 bases). The CDR3 region is CASSLAGGRGAFF. CDR3 bases: TGTGCCAGCAGCTTAGCGGGGGGCCGGGGAGCTTTCTTT.